This T cell receptor (beta chain) was captured in a study of blood T cell repertoires in COVID-19. Overall study: PBMCs, B-cell-depleted T cells, or T cells were the source of the cDNA or gDNA that made up the material.

Everyone who took part was roughly 18 to 95 years old, and they came from 20 to 25 US areas. Profiling relied on immunoSEQ multiplex PCR, and the TCRdb table lists in-frame clones only, not all of them. The sample shows roughly 240,000 clones, roughly 85% of them seen only once. V trimming: 7 bases; J trimming: 5 bases; junction bases outside the gene matches: 16. This CDR3 contains 16 residues. Germline CDR1 is LGHDT and CDR2 is YNNKEL (reference sequence). There are a few counts of this clone. Source material: PBMCs or T cells enriched from blood (not recorded which). J is TRBJ2-7 and V is TRBV3-1 (or the pseudogene TRBV3-2), with 8 bases fitting TRBD1. The receptor comes from a woman aged 45-65 years with acute COVID-19. CDR3 in DNA: TGTGCCAGCACCAACGGACAGGGAGGAATCGTAAACGAGCAGTACTTC. Its translation is CASTNGQGGIVNEQYF.